These T cell receptor beta chains were read from a single sample in a study of cytomegalovirus exposure and HLA in healthy donors. Sequenced by immunoSEQ multiplex PCR; TCRdb stores in-frame clones only, minus some. The top ten hold more than 2.5% of the sample, which has approximately 160,000 clones, approximately 88% seen once. The sequencing input was PBMCs. The receptors originated from a woman between 18 and 30 years old in good health and CMV-seropositive. Both conserved end residues are part of each CDR3. The D gene is left open where the match is weak. Clone size is shown for a subset of rows, as once, few, many or a class of expanded clone.

DNA: TGTGCTAGCAGCTACAGGGGGCCGGGTGAGCAGTTCTTC; CDR3: CASSYRGPGEQFF; V: TRBV7-7; D: TRBD1; size: -; J: TRBJ2-1
DNA: TGTGCCAGCAGCCCCGCCTCGAGCGTCAGATCCTACGAGCAGTACTTC; CDR3: CASSPASSVRSYEQYF; V: TRBV28; D: -; size: once; J: TRBJ2-7
DNA: TGTGCCAGCAGCCGAGGCGTGGATACGCAGTATTTT; CDR3: CASSRGVDTQYF; V: TRBV6-5; D: -; size: -; J: TRBJ2-3
DNA: TGCGCCAGCAGCTTTGGGACAGGGCTGCCTGTGGGAAACACCATATATTTT; CDR3: CASSFGTGLPVGNTIYF; V: TRBV5-1; D: TRBD1; size: -; J: TRBJ1-3
DNA: TGTGCCAGCAGCTTAGTGCTGGCTAGCGGGAGGATTCGCTACAATGAGCAGTTCTTC; CDR3: CASSLVLASGRIRYNEQFF; V: TRBV7-9; D: TRBD2; size: -; J: TRBJ2-1
DNA: TGTGCCACCAGCACCGACAGGGGGCGAGGGGAGCAGTACTTC; CDR3: CATSTDRGRGEQYF; V: TRBV15; D: TRBD1; size: few; J: TRBJ2-7
DNA: TGTGCCAGCAGCTTGGGAGAAGCCAAAAACATTCAGTACTTC; CDR3: CASSLGEAKNIQYF; V: TRBV7-9; D: -; size: -; J: TRBJ2-4
DNA: TGTGCCAGCAGTCTCCGACTAGCGGGAGGAGTCGTGCAGGAGCAGTACTTC; CDR3: CASSLRLAGGVVQEQYF; V: TRBV28; D: TRBD2; size: -; J: TRBJ2-7
DNA: TGTGCCACCTGGACTAGCGGACGAAACGGGGAGCTGTTTTTT; CDR3: CATWTSGRNGELFF; V: TRBV25-1; D: TRBD2; size: -; J: TRBJ2-2
DNA: TGTGCCTGCTTAAGCGGGACTGGGTGGTACGAGCAGTACTTC; CDR3: CACLSGTGWYEQYF; V: TRBV30; D: TRBD2; size: -; J: TRBJ2-7
DNA: TGTGCCAGCAGTCCTTACTACGAGCAGTACTTC; CDR3: CASSPYYEQYF; V: TRBV2; D: -; size: once; J: TRBJ2-7
DNA: TGTGCCAGCAGCCATGCAGGACTAGCGGGAACCTACGAGCAGTACTTC; CDR3: CASSHAGLAGTYEQYF; V: TRBV4-2; D: TRBD2; size: once; J: TRBJ2-7
DNA: TGTGCCAGCAGGCCCCCGGCCAGGGAGGACACCGGGGAGCTGTTTTTT; CDR3: CASRPPAREDTGELFF; V: TRBV7-2; D: -; size: -; J: TRBJ2-2
DNA: TGTGCCAGCAGTACTAGCGGGCAAAGGGGTGCATCCGAGCAGTACTTC; CDR3: CASSTSGQRGASEQYF; V: TRBV2; D: TRBD2; size: -; J: TRBJ2-7
DNA: TGTGCCAGCGGCCGTTCCTACGAGCAGTACTTC; CDR3: CASGRSYEQYF; V: TRBV6-1; D: -; size: -; J: TRBJ2-7
DNA: TGTGCCAGCAGCGTAGCTTTGGGGCAGGGGTACATTCAGTACTTC; CDR3: CASSVALGQGYIQYF; V: TRBV9; D: -; size: -; J: TRBJ2-4
DNA: TGTGCCAGCAGTCCTAGCGGGAGCCTCCTCGAGCAGTACTTC; CDR3: CASSPSGSLLEQYF; V: TRBV7-9; D: TRBD2; size: -; J: TRBJ2-7
DNA: TGTGCCAGCAGGCGAGAACCGGGACAGGACAATGAGCAGTTCTTC; CDR3: CASRREPGQDNEQFF; V: TRBV4-2; D: TRBD1; size: -; J: TRBJ2-1
DNA: TGTGCCAGCAGCTTGGACAGCGCCTACAATGAGCAGTTCTTC; CDR3: CASSLDSAYNEQFF; V: TRBV11-3; D: -; size: -; J: TRBJ2-1
DNA: TGTGCCAGTAGTATTCAGGGATACGAGCAGTACTTC; CDR3: CASSIQGYEQYF; V: TRBV19; D: -; size: -; J: TRBJ2-7
DNA: TGCAGTGCTATTAGGAACACTGAAGCTTTCTTT; CDR3: CSAIRNTEAFF; V: TRBV20-1; D: -; size: -; J: TRBJ1-1
DNA: TGTGCCTCCGGGACAGGCTACGAGCAGTACTTC; CDR3: CASGTGYEQYF; V: TRBV9; D: TRBD1; size: -; J: TRBJ2-7
DNA: TGTGCCAGTAGTATAGTGCGGAGCTCTGGGGCCAACGTCCTGACTTTC; CDR3: CASSIVRSSGANVLTF; V: TRBV19; D: -; size: once; J: TRBJ2-6
DNA: TGCGCCAGCAGCTGGACTAGCGGGGAGGACATTCAGTACTTC; CDR3: CASSWTSGEDIQYF; V: TRBV4-1; D: TRBD2; size: -; J: TRBJ2-4
DNA: TGTGCCAGCAGCTCGACCGGGACAGCTTACAATGAGCAGTTCTTC; CDR3: CASSSTGTAYNEQFF; V: TRBV11-2; D: TRBD1; size: -; J: TRBJ2-1
DNA: TGTGCTAGTGGTTTGGTAAGGGGTGCAGGCGGCTCTGGAAACACCATATATTTT; CDR3: CASGLVRGAGGSGNTIYF; V: TRBV12-5; D: -; size: -; J: TRBJ1-3
DNA: TGTGCCTGGAGTGTAAGGAGCTCTGGAAACACCATATATTTT; CDR3: CAWSVRSSGNTIYF; V: TRBV30; D: -; size: -; J: TRBJ1-3
DNA: TGTGCCAGTAGTCCCAGCGACGGGGTGGGCACTGAAGCTTTCTTT; CDR3: CASSPSDGVGTEAFF; V: TRBV19; D: -; size: -; J: TRBJ1-1
DNA: TGTGCCAGCTCGCCCGGGACTAGCGGGATTTACCAAGAGACCCAGTACTTC; CDR3: CASSPGTSGIYQETQYF; V: TRBV28; D: TRBD2; size: -; J: TRBJ2-5
DNA: TGTGCCAGCAGTGACTCACAGGCCAGTGAGCAGTTCTTC; CDR3: CASSDSQASEQFF; V: TRBV6-4; D: -; size: -; J: TRBJ2-1
DNA: TGTGCCAGCAGGGAGGTTAGCGGCTCCTACAATGAGCAGTTCTTC; CDR3: CASREVSGSYNEQFF; V: TRBV2; D: -; size: -; J: TRBJ2-1
DNA: TGTGCCAGCAGCCAAGAGGGACTAGCTTCCTACGAGCAGTACTTC; CDR3: CASSQEGLASYEQYF; V: TRBV4-2; D: TRBD2; size: -; J: TRBJ2-7
DNA: TGTGCCATCAGTGGTTCGGGGGGCAATCAGCCCCAGCATTTT; CDR3: CAISGSGGNQPQHF; V: TRBV10-3; D: -; size: -; J: TRBJ1-5
DNA: TGTGCCAGCAAGGAGGGAAACAATGAGCAGTTCTTC; CDR3: CASKEGNNEQFF; V: TRBV28; D: -; size: -; J: TRBJ2-1
DNA: TGTGCCAGCAGTTTCGGACAGGGGCAGGGTGGCTACACCTTC; CDR3: CASSFGQGQGGYTF; V: TRBV28; D: TRBD1; size: -; J: TRBJ1-2
DNA: TGCGCCAGCAGCTTGGTGCCTAGCGGGAACACCGGGGAGCTGTTTTTT; CDR3: CASSLVPSGNTGELFF; V: TRBV5-1; D: TRBD2; size: -; J: TRBJ2-2
DNA: TGTGCCAGCAGCCCGGGACAGGCGCAGACTGAAGCTTTCTTT; CDR3: CASSPGQAQTEAFF; V: TRBV11-3; D: TRBD1; size: -; J: TRBJ1-1
DNA: TGCAGCGTTGTAGCGGGAGGGCCAAATGAGCAGTTCTTC; CDR3: CSVVAGGPNEQFF; V: TRBV29-1; D: TRBD2; size: -; J: TRBJ2-1
DNA: TGTGCCAGTAGTATGGCGGGAGTAGGAGATGAGCAGTTCTTC; CDR3: CASSMAGVGDEQFF; V: TRBV19; D: TRBD2; size: -; J: TRBJ2-1
DNA: TGTGCCAGTAGTCCCGGGGACAGGGGAGCTGGAAACACCATATATTTT; CDR3: CASSPGDRGAGNTIYF; V: TRBV19; D: TRBD1; size: -; J: TRBJ1-3
DNA: TGTGCCAGCAAGAGGGACAGGGGCGCGGAGACCCAGTACTTC; CDR3: CASKRDRGAETQYF; V: TRBV2; D: TRBD1; size: -; J: TRBJ2-5
DNA: TGTGCCAGCAGCCAATCTCGGGCTAGCGGGAAAAGCTCCTACGAGCAGTACTTC; CDR3: CASSQSRASGKSSYEQYF; V: TRBV4-2; D: TRBD2; size: -; J: TRBJ2-7
DNA: TGTGCCAGCAGCTTCGCAGGGACAGAAGCATCATCCTACAATGAGCAGTTCTTC; CDR3: CASSFAGTEASSYNEQFF; V: TRBV5-5; D: TRBD1; size: -; J: TRBJ2-1
DNA: TGCGCCAGCAGCTTGGAACTAGCGGGAATCGGTGAGCAGTTCTTC; CDR3: CASSLELAGIGEQFF; V: TRBV5-1; D: TRBD2; size: -; J: TRBJ2-1
DNA: TGTGCCAGTAGTAGACCCTCTAGCGGCAAAGAGACCCAGTACTTC; CDR3: CASSRPSSGKETQYF; V: TRBV19; D: TRBD2; size: -; J: TRBJ2-5
DNA: TGTGCCAGCAGCCAAGATTTAGAGGTAGCAAATACGCAGTATTTT; CDR3: CASSQDLEVANTQYF; V: TRBV4-2; D: -; size: -; J: TRBJ2-3
DNA: TGTGCCAGCAGCGTAGGGGACAACATCTACGAGCAGTACTTC; CDR3: CASSVGDNIYEQYF; V: TRBV9; D: -; size: -; J: TRBJ2-7
DNA: TGTGCCAGCAGCTTTAGACTAGCGGGAGTGGGTGAGCAGTTCTTC; CDR3: CASSFRLAGVGEQFF; V: TRBV9; D: TRBD2; size: -; J: TRBJ2-1
DNA: TGTGCCACCAGCGGAACTAGCGGGACGGAACAACGGACCCAGTACTTC; CDR3: CATSGTSGTEQRTQYF; V: TRBV15; D: TRBD2; size: -; J: TRBJ2-5
DNA: TGTGCCAGCAGCCCCCTTGTCCGACTAGCGGGAGGTTCCTACAATGAGCAGTTCTTC; CDR3: CASSPLVRLAGGSYNEQFF; V: TRBV7-8; D: TRBD2; size: -; J: TRBJ2-1
DNA: TGTGCCAGCAGGCCTGGTGGGGGGGTCTCCGAGCAGTACTTC; CDR3: CASRPGGGVSEQYF; V: TRBV13; D: TRBD2; size: -; J: TRBJ2-7
DNA: TGCAGCGTTGAAGATCCCGGACTAGTATCCGATACGCAGTATTTT; CDR3: CSVEDPGLVSDTQYF; V: TRBV29-1; D: TRBD2; size: few; J: TRBJ2-3
DNA: TGTGCCAGCAGGTGGGGGCCCAATCAGCCCCAGCATTTT; CDR3: CASRWGPNQPQHF; V: TRBV5-8; D: -; size: -; J: TRBJ1-5
DNA: TGTGCCAGCAGTGGGGCAATGAACACTGAAGCTTTCTTT; CDR3: CASSGAMNTEAFF; V: TRBV4-2; D: -; size: -; J: TRBJ1-1
DNA: TGTGCCAGCAGTGAATTAGCGGGAGGGCCAGAGACCCAGTACTTC; CDR3: CASSELAGGPETQYF; V: TRBV6-1; D: TRBD2; size: many; J: TRBJ2-5
DNA: TGCGCCAGCAGCCATAGGGGCGGATCGAACACCGGGGAGCTGTTTTTT; CDR3: CASSHRGGSNTGELFF; V: TRBV5-1; D: -; size: -; J: TRBJ2-2
DNA: TGTGCCAGCAGGTCGGAGACCCAGTACTTC; CDR3: CASRSETQYF; V: TRBV2; D: -; size: -; J: TRBJ2-5